Listed below are T cell receptor beta chains from one sample, sequenced in a study of CD8 T cells in Susac syndrome. TCRdb ran MiXCR on the immunoSEQ multiplex PCR reads and lists one entry per CDR3 protein. This table holds 120,000 to 150,000 distinct CDR3 sequences, roughly 94% found once. The source material was CD4+ T cells from PBMCs. The receptors were sampled from a human donor in good health. Each CDR3 is given with its conserved first and last residue. A D gene is named only where the DNA matches it firmly. Rows give clone size only sometimes, using once, few, many, or a class for an expanded clone.

J gene | D gene | clone size | V gene | CDR3 DNA | CDR3 protein
TRBJ2-1 | TRBD2 | - | TRBV3-1 | TGTGCCAGCAGCAAGGCGGGAGTAACCTACAATGAGCAGTTCTTC | CASSKAGVTYNEQFF
TRBJ2-7 | - | - | TRBV20-1 | TGCAGTGCTCCGGGCCCGCGGTACGAGCAGTACTTC | CSAPGPRYEQYF
TRBJ2-5 | - | - | TRBV7-9 | TGTGCCAGCAGCTTCGGATCCGCACAAGAGACCCAGTACTTC | CASSFGSAQETQYF
TRBJ2-3 | - | - | TRBV11-1 | TGTGCCAGCAGCTCCAGAGGTAGCGGTCTCACAGATACGCAGTATTTT | CASSSRGSGLTDTQYF
TRBJ2-1 | TRBD2 | once | TRBV12-5 | TGTGCTAGTGGTCCGGGACTAGCGGGAGCTCTATACAATGAGCAGTTCTTC | CASGPGLAGALYNEQFF
TRBJ2-1 | - | - | TRBV11-2 | TGTGCCAGCAGCCCGTCAGGAAGGGGCCCTGAGCAGTTCTTC | CASSPSGRGPEQFF
TRBJ2-4 | - | - | TRBV5-1 | TGCGCCAGCAGCTTGTCGGCTCAAAACATTCAGTGCTTC | CASSLSAQNIQCF
TRBJ2-3 | - | - | TRBV20-1 | TGCAGTGCCTCCCTGGGGGGAGTTAGCACAGATACGCAGTATTTT | CSASLGGVSTDTQYF
TRBJ1-2 | - | - | TRBV20-1 | TGCAGTGCTACTACGGCCGCTAACTATGGCTACACCTTC | CSATTAANYGYTF
TRBJ1-1 | TRBD1 | - | TRBV18 | TGTGCCAGCTCACGGGACAGGACCTTGAACACTGAAGCTTTCTTT | CASSRDRTLNTEAFF
TRBJ2-1 | - | once | TRBV2 | TGTGCCAGCAGTGTGGTGTTCGGGGGTGAGCAGTTCTTC | CASSVVFGGEQFF
TRBJ2-2 | - | - | TRBV24-1 | TGTGCCACCAGTGGACCGCCGACAGGGAACACCGGGGAGCTGTTTTTT | CATSGPPTGNTGELFF
TRBJ2-1 | - | - | TRBV30 | TGTGCCTGGGCTAGGGGATACAATGAGCAGTTCTTC | CAWARGYNEQFF
TRBJ2-2 | TRBD2 | - | TRBV3-1 | TGTGCCAGCAGCCAAGAAGCGGGGAGGAGCACCGGGGAGCTGTTTTTT | CASSQEAGRSTGELFF
TRBJ1-1 | - | - | TRBV12-3/TRBV12-4 | TGTGCCAGCAGTTTAGACGGGACGGAGAAGACTGAAGCTTTCTTT | CASSLDGTEKTEAFF
TRBJ2-1 | - | - | TRBV29-1 | TGCAGCGTTGAAGAGGGGGTATGGATCAATGAGCAGTTCTTC | CSVEEGVWINEQFF
TRBJ2-3 | TRBD2 | - | TRBV5-1 | TGCGCCAGCAGCTTCGCCAAGACTAGCGGGACGCAGTATTTT | CASSFAKTSGTQYF
TRBJ2-3 | TRBD2 | - | TRBV5-4 | TGTGCCAGCAGCCGCCAGCGGGAGAGGGCAGATACGCAGTATTTT | CASSRQRERADTQYF
TRBJ2-1 | TRBD2 | - | TRBV2 | TGTGCCAGCAGTCAACTAGCGGGGGCCTACAATGAGCAGTTCTTC | CASSQLAGAYNEQFF
TRBJ2-1 | TRBD2 | - | TRBV14 | TGTGCCAGCAGCCAAGCCGGACTAGCGGGACACAATGAGCAGTTCTTC | CASSQAGLAGHNEQFF
TRBJ2-7 | - | few | TRBV5-1 | TGCGCCAGCGCCCCGTGGGGACGGGACGAGCAGTACTTC | CASAPWGRDEQYF
TRBJ2-7 | - | - | TRBV11-2 | TGTGCCAGCAGACCGTTGGGAAACTACGAGCAGTACTTC | CASRPLGNYEQYF
TRBJ2-5 | - | - | TRBV19 | TGTGCCAGTAGTATAGGGGACGTAGCGGAGACCCAGTACTTC | CASSIGDVAETQYF
TRBJ2-3 | - | - | TRBV6-6 | TGTGCCAGCAGTTACTCGACTAGTTCAGATACGCAGTATTTT | CASSYSTSSDTQYF
TRBJ2-2 | TRBD2 | - | TRBV6-5 | TGTGCCAGCAGTGCCGGGACTACCTACACCGGGGAGCTGTTTTTT | CASSAGTTYTGELFF
TRBJ2-2 | TRBD2 | - | TRBV19 | TGTGCCAGTAGTCTGGGACTAGCGGTCTACACCGGGGAGCTGTTTTTT | CASSLGLAVYTGELFF
TRBJ2-2 | TRBD2 | - | TRBV30 | TGTGCCTGGAAAAAAGCGGGAGGGCCCGGGGAGCTGTTTTTT | CAWKKAGGPGELFF
TRBJ2-5 | TRBD1 | few | TRBV7-2 | TGTGCCAGCAGCTTGGGACAGGAGGAGACCCAGTACTTC | CASSLGQEETQYF